These 19 T cell receptor beta chains were all obtained from the same sample, sequenced in a study of T-cell reconstitution after alpha-beta-depleted transplantation in children. Preparation of the TCRbeta library involved a method that used unique molecular identifiers. TCRdb itself ran the PCR reads through MiXCR, one entry per CDR3 protein. The sample carries roughly 3,400 distinct CDR3 sequences, approximately 23% recorded once. The sample consisted of PBMCs, mostly from graft donor cells, taken 60 days after TCRalphabeta/CD19-depleted stem cell transplant. The receptors come from a male patient between 2 and 10 years old who had a stem cell transplant for acute lymphoblastic leukemia, so the T cells may come from the graft donor.

By sample fraction, this clonotype is medium-sized. This sequence joins TRBV13 and TRBJ2-4; 9 positions agree with TRBD2. Trimming removed 2 bases from V and 0 bases from J; junction bases left unmatched: 2. The CDR3 covers 16 residues. The germline V gene has CDR1 PRHDT and CDR2 FYEKMQ (reference sequence). Here the CDR3 reads CASSLKLAGAKNIQYF. As DNA, the CDR3 is TGTGCCAGCAGCTTAAAACTAGCGGGAGCCAAAAACATTCAGTACTTC.

The gene calls are TRBV5-1 and TRBJ2-5; the match to TRBD1 covers 11 bases. The CDR3 runs 15 residues. In germline, CDR1 is SGHRS, CDR2 YFSETQ. Trimming at V came to 3 bases and at J to 5 bases, leaving 6 bases not matched to a gene. This chain's CDR3 is CASSSRTGGLETQYF. CDR3 DNA: TGCGCCAGCAGCTCCAGGACAGGGGGCCTGGAGACCCAGTACTTC.

Within the sample, this clonotype is medium-sized. The rearrangement links TRBV7-9 to TRBJ2-7; 7 bases align to TRBD2. The germline gives CDR1 SEHNR, CDR2 FQNEAQ (reference sequence). The CDR3 runs 14 residues. The ends lost 5 bases at V and 3 bases at J; junction bases unmatched: 7. The CDR3 region is CASSPTGTNYEQYF. CDR3 bases: TGTGCCAGCAGCCCCACCGGGACTAACTACGAGCAGTACTTC. The full variable domain, its missing parts supplied by reference TRBV7-9 and TRBJ2-7, is DTGVSQNPRHKITKRGQNVTFRCDPISEHNRLYWYRQTLGQGPEFLTYFQNEAQLEKSRLLSDRFSAERPKGSFSTLEIQRTEQGDSAMYLCASSPTGTNYEQYFGPGTRLTVT.

By share, this clonotype counts as medium-sized (0.01 to 0.1%). J is TRBJ2-5 and V is TRBV7-9, with 7 bases identical to TRBD1. This CDR3 spans 17 amino acids. V trimming: 2 bases; J trimming: 2 bases; junction bases outside the gene matches: 11. The germline CDR1 and CDR2 sequences are SEHNR and FQNEAQ (reference sequence). CDR3 region: CASSLWRLAGGQETQYF. The CDR3 DNA is TGTGCCAGCAGCTTATGGCGGTTGGCAGGGGGACAAGAGACCCAGTACTTC.

The sample holds many counts of this clonotype. The chain combines TRBV4-1 with TRBJ2-1; 15 nucleotides align to TRBD2. Unmatched junction bases numbered 4, after V lost 0 bases and J lost 7 bases. This CDR3 region has 17 residues. Germline CDR1 reads MGHRA; CDR2 reads YSYEKL. CDR3 bases: TGCGCCAGCAGCCAAGATCTGGGACTAGCGGGAGGTAATGAGCAGTTCTTC. As protein: CASSQDLGLAGGNEQFF.

The chain combines TRBV13 with TRBJ1-1; D gene uncertain. Trimming took 1 base from V and 8 from J, leaving 8 bases between them. This CDR3 has 12 residues. Germline V CDR1 and CDR2: PRHDT, FYEKMQ (reference sequence). CDR3 loop: CASSLVLGEAFF. CDR3 bases: TGTGCCAGCAGCTTAGTTTTGGGGGAAGCTTTCTTT.

This clonotype has ten or more counts. The rearrangement links TRBV7-9 to TRBJ1-5, with D hard to call. The V end lost 4 bases, the J end lost 6 bases, and 19 bases lay between the germline ends. Germline V gene lookup returns CDR1 SEHNR and CDR2 FQNEAQ (reference sequence). This CDR3 has 16 residues. CDR3 residues: CASSSGTRILRQPQHF. The CDR3 nucleotides read TGTGCCAGCAGCTCGGGAACCAGGATTCTTCGTCAGCCCCAGCATTTT.

V is TRBV20-1 and J is TRBJ2-2; TRBD1 matches 7 bases. V was clipped by 3 bases and J by 1 base; unmatched bases: 8. The CDR3 sequence is 16 residues long. Germline V lookup: CDR1 DFQATT, CDR2 SNEGSKA (reference sequence). The DNA for the CDR3 is TGCAGTGCTAGGGAAACCGGGACAGTGAACACCGGGGAGCTGTTTTTT. It codes for CSARETGTVNTGELFF.

This clonotype was counted at least ten times. The chain uses TRBV19 and TRBJ2-4; no reliable D call. V was cut by 0 bases and J by 9 bases, with 9 bases left in between. Germline V CDR1 and CDR2: LNHDA, SQIVND (reference sequence). This CDR3 has 13 residues. The CDR3 region is CASSIDQTGIQYF. The CDR3 coding sequence is TGTGCCAGTAGTATAGACCAAACGGGCATTCAGTACTTC.

This clonotype is termed medium-sized. The chain employs TRBV7-9 and TRBJ2-1; 11 positions agree with TRBD1. Germline V CDR1 and CDR2: SEHNR, FQNEAQ (reference sequence). The CDR3 totals 17 residues. Unmatched junction bases numbered 6, after V lost 0 bases and J lost 5 bases. In DNA form, the CDR3 reads TGTGCCAGCAGCTTAGCCGGGACAGGGGGAGGACACAATGAGCAGTTCTTC. Translating it yields CASSLAGTGGGHNEQFF.

This clonotype is labeled as large. The CDR3: CAISEFEYNEQFF. The CDR3 bases are TGTGCCATCAGTGAGTTCGAGTACAATGAGCAGTTCTTC. The rearrangement links TRBV10-3 to TRBJ2-1; D is unresolved. Between the trimmed V and J ends, which lost 1 base and 4 bases, there was a span of 5 bases. The CDR3 consists of 13 residues. CDR1 and CDR2 from the germline V gene are ENHRY and SYGVKD.

This clonotype has ten or more counts. The rearrangement links TRBV3-1 to TRBJ1-5; D is uncertain. The germline V and J ends were trimmed by 0 bases and 6 bases, with 15 bases remaining between them. This CDR3 is built from 16 residues. Germline CDR1 reads LGHDT; CDR2 reads YNNKEL (reference sequence). The CDR3 is CASSQDRTSLCQPQHF. Here the CDR3 DNA reads TGTGCCAGCAGCCAAGATAGGACCTCCCTGTGTCAGCCCCAGCATTTT.

This clonotype was found once. This chain links TRBV20-1 with TRBJ2-1; the D gene is possibly TRBD2 (6 bases). Per the germline V gene, CDR1 is DFQATT and CDR2 is SNEGSKA (reference sequence). Trimming stripped 3 bases from V and 5 bases from J, with 11 bases between. The CDR3 is 13 residues long. The CDR3 DNA follows: TGCAGTGCTAGCGGGAGAGCTAACAATGAGCAGTTCTTC. Translated, it gives CSASGRANNEQFF.

This clonotype came up many times. The V and J genes are TRBV10-3 and TRBJ1-1, with 9 bases aligning to TRBD1. CDR1 is ENHRY and CDR2 is SYGVKD in the germline V gene. CDR3 size: 14 residues. J was trimmed by 4 bases and V by 6 bases; bases with no gene match: 6. The CDR3 coding sequence is TGTGCCATCAGCCCAGGACAGGGGACCACTGAAGCTTTCTTT. Translated, it gives CAISPGQGTTEAFF.

At least ten counts were recorded for this clonotype. V usage is TRBV18 and J usage is TRBJ2-7; possible D gene TRBD1, 5 bases. The germline V gene has CDR1 KGHSH and CDR2 LQKENI. This CDR3 comprises 12 residues. Trimming removed 3 bases from V and 3 bases from J, with 6 bases in between. CDR3 in amino acids: CASSPDSYEQYF. The CDR3 DNA reads TGTGCCAGCTCACCCGACAGCTACGAGCAGTACTTC.

This clonotype was detected ten times or more. The rearrangement links TRBV12-5 to TRBJ2-7; D is tentatively TRBD1 or TRBD2 (5 bases each). The CDR3 has 16 amino acids. V lost 2 bases and J 2 bases, leaving 16 bases between the germline ends. Germline V gives CDR1 LGHNT, CDR2 FRNRAP. Written as DNA, the CDR3 is TGTGCTAGTGGTTTGTTTTATCGGGACGTTACCTACGAGCAGTACTTC. Amino acids: CASGLFYRDVTYEQYF.

This rearrangement joins TRBV5-1 to TRBJ2-2; 8 bases fit TRBD1. V trimming: 0 bases; J trimming: 6 bases; junction bases outside the gene matches: 1. The germline V gene has CDR1 SGHRS and CDR2 YFSETQ. This CDR3 is built from 14 residues. The CDR3 nucleotides read TGCGCCAGCAGCTTGGGACAGGGGCCCGGGGAGCTGTTTTTT. Residues: CASSLGQGPGELFF.

This clonotype was seen many times. As DNA, the CDR3 is TGTGCCAGCACCCTCACACGGGGGGCCTCATTAACCTACGAGCAGTACTTC. Amino acid sequence: CASTLTRGASLTYEQYF. J is TRBJ2-7 and V is TRBV27, with D possibly being TRBD2 (7 bases). The germline V gene has CDR1 MNHEY and CDR2 SMNVEV (reference sequence). The CDR3 sequence is 17 residues long. The V end lost 7 bases, the J end lost 2 bases, and 24 bases lay between the germline ends.

The chain carries TRBV5-1 and TRBJ2-7; unclear D gene. Germline loops: CDR1 SGHRS, CDR2 YFSETQ. This CDR3 has 13 amino acids. The V and J ends lost 0 bases and 5 bases respectively, with 9 bases between them. CDR3 sequence reads: CASSLVTLHEQYF. CDR3 coding DNA: TGCGCCAGCAGCTTGGTAACCCTTCACGAGCAGTACTTC.